This TCR beta chain appears in the sequencing data of a study of cytomegalovirus exposure and HLA in healthy donors. Regarding this clone: Its antigen is as yet unknown.

Study-wide results and limits: Confirmation was obtained in vitro that a few CMV-associated chains are specific for CMV antigens. Reportedly, diagnosis of cytomegalovirus status by the classifier showed high specificity and sensitivity. Most TCR sequences were seen very rarely across donors, but some public TCRs occurred in many.

The table came from immunoSEQ multiplex PCR; TCRdb's copy has only in-frame clones and leaves some out. The repertoire consists of roughly 130,000 clones, with about 91% occurring once and the leading ten covering about 10%. V was clipped by 4 bases and J by 2 bases; unmatched bases: 14. Per germline, CDR1 SGHKS and CDR2 YYEKEE (reference sequence). The CDR3 has 17 amino acids. The origin of this receptor is a woman aged 18-30 years in good health and CMV-seropositive. This chain connects TRBV5-5 to TRBJ1-2, with 7 bases lining up with TRBD1. Sample: PBMCs. The CDR3: CASSVRGDGKGNYGYTF. The DNA of the CDR3 is TGTGCCAGCAGCGTCAGGGGGGACGGGAAGGGCAACTATGGCTACACCTTC.